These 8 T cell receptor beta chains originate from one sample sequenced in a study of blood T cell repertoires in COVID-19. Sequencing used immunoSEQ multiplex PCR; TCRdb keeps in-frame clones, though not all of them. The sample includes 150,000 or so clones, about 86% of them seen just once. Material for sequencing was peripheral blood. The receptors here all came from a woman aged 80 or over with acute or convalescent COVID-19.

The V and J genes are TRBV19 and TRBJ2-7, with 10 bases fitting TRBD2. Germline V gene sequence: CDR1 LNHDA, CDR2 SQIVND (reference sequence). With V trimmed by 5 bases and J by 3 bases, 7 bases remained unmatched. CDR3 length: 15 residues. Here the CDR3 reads CASSEKTSGYYEQYF. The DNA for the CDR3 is TGTGCCAGTAGTGAAAAGACTAGCGGGTACTACGAGCAGTACTTC.

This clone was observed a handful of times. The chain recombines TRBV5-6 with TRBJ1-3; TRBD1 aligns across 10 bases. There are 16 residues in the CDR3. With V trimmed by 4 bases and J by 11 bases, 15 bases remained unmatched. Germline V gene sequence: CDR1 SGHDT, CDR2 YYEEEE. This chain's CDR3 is CASSLGRDRGYNAIYF. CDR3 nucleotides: TGTGCCAGCAGCCTCGGACGGGACAGGGGATATAACGCCATATATTTT.

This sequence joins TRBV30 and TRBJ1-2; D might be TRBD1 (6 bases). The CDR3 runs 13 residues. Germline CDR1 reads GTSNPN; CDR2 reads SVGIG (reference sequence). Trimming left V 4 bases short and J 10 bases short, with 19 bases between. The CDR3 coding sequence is TGTGCCTGGAACCCATTTACAGGGAGGGACTACACCTTC. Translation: CAWNPFTGRDYTF. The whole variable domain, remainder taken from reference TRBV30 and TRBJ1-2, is SQTIHQWPATLVQPVGSPLSLECTVEGTSNPNLYWYRQAAGRGLQLLFYSVGIGQISSEVPQNLSASRPQDRQFILSSKKLLLSDSGFYLCAWNPFTGRDYTFGSGTRLTVV.

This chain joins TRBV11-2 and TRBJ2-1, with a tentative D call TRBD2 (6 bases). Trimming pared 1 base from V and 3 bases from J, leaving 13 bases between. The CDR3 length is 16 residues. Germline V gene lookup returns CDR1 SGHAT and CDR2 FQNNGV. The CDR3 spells CASSLVAGRVYNEQFF. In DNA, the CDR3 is TGTGCCAGCAGCTTAGTGGCGGGACGGGTCTACAATGAGCAGTTCTTC. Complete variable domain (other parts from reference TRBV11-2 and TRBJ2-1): EAGVAQSPRYKIIEKRQSVAFWCNPISGHATLYWYQQILGQGPKLLIQFQNNGVVDDSQLPKDRFSAERLKGVDSTLKIQPAKLEDSAVYLCASSLVAGRVYNEQFFGPGTRLTVL.

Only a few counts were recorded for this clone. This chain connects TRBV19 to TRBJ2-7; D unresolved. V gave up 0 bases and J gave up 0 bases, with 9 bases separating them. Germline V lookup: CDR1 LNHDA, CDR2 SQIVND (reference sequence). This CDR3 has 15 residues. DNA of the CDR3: TGTGCCAGTAGTATAGATCAAAGTAGCTCCTACGAGCAGTACTTC. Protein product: CASSIDQSSSYEQYF.

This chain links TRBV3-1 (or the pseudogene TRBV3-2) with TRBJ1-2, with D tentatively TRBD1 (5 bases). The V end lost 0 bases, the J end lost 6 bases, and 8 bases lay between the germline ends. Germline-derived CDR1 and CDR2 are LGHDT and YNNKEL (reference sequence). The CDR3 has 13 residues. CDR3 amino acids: CASSQDPRDGYTF. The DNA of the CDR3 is TGTGCCAGCAGCCAAGATCCCAGGGATGGCTACACCTTC.

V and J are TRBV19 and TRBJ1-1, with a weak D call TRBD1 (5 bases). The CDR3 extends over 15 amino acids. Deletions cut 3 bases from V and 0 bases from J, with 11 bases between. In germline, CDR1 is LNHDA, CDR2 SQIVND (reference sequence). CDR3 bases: TGTGCCAGTAGTATCTTGGCGGACATGAACACTGAAGCTTTCTTT. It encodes CASSILADMNTEAFF.

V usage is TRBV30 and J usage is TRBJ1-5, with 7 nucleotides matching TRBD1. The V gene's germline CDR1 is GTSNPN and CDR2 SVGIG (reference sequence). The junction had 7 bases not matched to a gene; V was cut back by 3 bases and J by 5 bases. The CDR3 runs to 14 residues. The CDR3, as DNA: TGTGCCTGGAGGCAAGGGACAGACGATCAGCCCCAGCATTTT. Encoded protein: CAWRQGTDDQPQHF.